This T cell receptor beta chain was sequenced in a study of T cell responses to AZD1222 COVID-19 vaccine. In regard to this clone: Its antigen remains unknown.

Looked up from germline, CDR1 is KGHSH and CDR2 is LQKENI. This CDR3 comprises 18 residues. V was clipped by 2 bases and J by 1 base, with 15 bases between them. Repertoires were generated with immunoSEQ multiplex PCR, while TCRdb's copy carries only in-frame clones and drops some. The table has about 150,000 clones, about 87% seen once. Study-level findings and limits: The span of vaccine-associated CD4 TCRs extended across spike, with dominance at 160-218 and 743-854. It was only after the peak T cell response that any repertoires were sampled.

The V and J genes are TRBV18 and TRBJ1-6; D is possibly TRBD1 (6 bases). This TCR derives from an adult in good health. This specimen consisted of peripheral blood, obtained on day 0 of AZD1222 vaccination. CDR3 sequence: CASSPRGYGDSYNSPLHF. In DNA, the CDR3 is TGTGCCAGCTCACCAAGGGGGTACGGTGATTCCTATAATTCACCCCTCCACTTT.